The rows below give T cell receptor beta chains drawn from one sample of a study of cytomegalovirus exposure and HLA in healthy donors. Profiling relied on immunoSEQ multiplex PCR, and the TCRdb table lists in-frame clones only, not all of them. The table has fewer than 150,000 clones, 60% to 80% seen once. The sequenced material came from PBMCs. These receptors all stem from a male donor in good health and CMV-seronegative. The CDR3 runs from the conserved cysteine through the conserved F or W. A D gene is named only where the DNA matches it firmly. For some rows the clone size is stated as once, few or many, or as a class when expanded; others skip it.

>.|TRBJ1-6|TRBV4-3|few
TGCGCCAGCAGCCAAAAGCACCGAAACCTGACGCCGGGCTATAATTCACCCCTCCACTTT
CASSQKHRNLTPGYNSPLHF
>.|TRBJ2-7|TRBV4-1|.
TGCGCCAGCAGCCAAGCGATTGGAGTTGAGCAGTACTTC
CASSQAIGVEQYF
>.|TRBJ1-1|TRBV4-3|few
TGCGCCAGCAGCCAAGTACAAACACTGAACACTGAAGCTTTCTTT
CASSQVQTLNTEAFF
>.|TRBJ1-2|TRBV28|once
TGTGCCAGCAGTTTGACAGCTGGGGGCTACACCTTC
CASSLTAGGYTF
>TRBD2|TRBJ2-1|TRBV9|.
TGTGCCAGCAGCGTAGGGGCTAGCGGGGGGCGCCCCTACAATGAGCAGTTCTTC
CASSVGASGGRPYNEQFF
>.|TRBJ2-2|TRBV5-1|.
TGCGCCAGTGCAGGGCCGGCCGGGGAGCTGTTTTTT
CASAGPAGELFF
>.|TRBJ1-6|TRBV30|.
TGTGCCTGGAGACCACAGGGCCCTAATTCCCCCCTCCACTTT
CAWRPQGPNSPLHF
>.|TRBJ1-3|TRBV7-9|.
TGTGCCAGCGGAGACAGATCTGGAAACACCATATATTTT
CASGDRSGNTIYF
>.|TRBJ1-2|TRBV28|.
TGTGCCAGCCGACAGATTTCCCCTTATGGCTACACCTTC
CASRQISPYGYTF
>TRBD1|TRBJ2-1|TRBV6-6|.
TGTGCCAGCAGACCCTTGACAGGGGGTTTGGATGAGCAGTTCTTC
CASRPLTGGLDEQFF
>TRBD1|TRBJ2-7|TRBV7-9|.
TGTGCCAGCAGCGTGACAGGGGCCGTATACGAGCAGTACTTC
CASSVTGAVYEQYF
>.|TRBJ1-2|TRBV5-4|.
TGTGCCAGCAGTGGACGGGGGAACTATGGCTACACCTTC
CASSGRGNYGYTF
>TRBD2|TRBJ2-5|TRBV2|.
TGTGCCAGCAATGGCCTAGCGGGCGAGACCCAGTACTTC
CASNGLAGETQYF
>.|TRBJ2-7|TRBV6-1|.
TGTGCCAGCAGTGAAAGTTACGGAGACCCCTCCTACGAGCAGTACTTC
CASSESYGDPSYEQYF
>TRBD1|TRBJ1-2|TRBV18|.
TGTGCCAGCTCACCGGGGACAGGATATGGCTACACCTTC
CASSPGTGYGYTF
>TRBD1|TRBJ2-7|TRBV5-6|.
TGTGCCAGCAGCTTGGTAGGACAGGGTGGACCCTACGAGCAGTACTTC
CASSLVGQGGPYEQYF
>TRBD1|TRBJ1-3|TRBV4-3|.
TGCGCCAGCAGCCAAGGGGACAGGAGCTCTGGAAACACCATATATTTT
CASSQGDRSSGNTIYF
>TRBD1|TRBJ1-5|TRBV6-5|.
TGTGCCAGCAGTCGACAGGGGTTTCAGCCCCAGCATTTT
CASSRQGFQPQHF
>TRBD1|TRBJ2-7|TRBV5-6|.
TGTGCCAGCAGCTTGGACGGACAGGGGGTCGGCGAGCAGTACTTC
CASSLDGQGVGEQYF
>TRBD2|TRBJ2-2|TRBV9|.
TGTGCCAGCAGCGTAAGCGGGGGGTATAACACCGGGGAGCTGTTTTTT
CASSVSGGYNTGELFF
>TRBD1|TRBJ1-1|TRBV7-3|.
TGTGCCAGCAGCCAATTACAGGGGGGGACTGAAGCTTTCTTT
CASSQLQGGTEAFF
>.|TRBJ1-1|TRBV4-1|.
TGCGCCAGCAGTTCCGGGGTCGTGACTGAAGCTTTCTTT
CASSSGVVTEAFF
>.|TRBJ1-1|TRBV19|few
TGTGCCAGTACCCCCCGTCACAGGAACACTGAAGCTTTCTTT
CASTPRHRNTEAFF
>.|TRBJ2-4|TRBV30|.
TGTGCCTGGAGTGTTAGTTACAGTCTGTACTTC
CAWSVSYSLYF
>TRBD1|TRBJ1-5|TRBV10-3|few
TGTGCCACTAGCCCACAGGGGGGCAATCAGCCCCAGCATTTT
CATSPQGGNQPQHF
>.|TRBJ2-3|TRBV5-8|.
TGTGCCAGCAGCTTGAAGAAGGGGTGGCCAGATACGCAGTATTTT
CASSLKKGWPDTQYF
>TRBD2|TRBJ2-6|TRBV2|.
TGTGCCAGTCGGGAGGGATCTGGGGCCAACGTCCTGACTTTC
CASREGSGANVLTF
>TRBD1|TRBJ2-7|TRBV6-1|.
TGTGCCAGCAGTGAATACAGGGGAGCCTACGAGCAGTACTTC
CASSEYRGAYEQYF
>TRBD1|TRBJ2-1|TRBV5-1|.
TGCGCCAGCGCGGGACAGGGTTTCTACAATGAGCAGTTCTTC
CASAGQGFYNEQFF
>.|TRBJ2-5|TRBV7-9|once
TGTGCCAGCAGCTTCTCATCGTCCGGGACACAAGAGACCCAGTACTTC
CASSFSSSGTQETQYF
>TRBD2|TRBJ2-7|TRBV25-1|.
TGTGCCAGCAGTGAACGAGCGGGGGGAAACGAGCAGTACTTC
CASSERAGGNEQYF
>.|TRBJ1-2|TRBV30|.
TGTGCCTGGAGATCCCCCCCATATGGCTACACCTTC
CAWRSPPYGYTF
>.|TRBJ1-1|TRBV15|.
TGTGCCACCAGCAGAGGGAAAGGACAGACCTGCACTGAAGCTTTCTTT
CATSRGKGQTCTEAFF
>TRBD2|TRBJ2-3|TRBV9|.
TGTGCCAGCCAGGCTAGCGGGGTTTTCAAGGATACGCAGTATTTT
CASQASGVFKDTQYF
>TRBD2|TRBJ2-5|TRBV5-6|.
TGTGCCAGCAGCTTGGTCGGGGGGGGGCAAGAGACCCAGTACTTC
CASSLVGGGQETQYF
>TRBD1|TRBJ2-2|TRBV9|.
TGTGCCAGCAGCGAAGGGGGCCGTCCGAACACCGGGGAGCTGTTTTTT
CASSEGGRPNTGELFF
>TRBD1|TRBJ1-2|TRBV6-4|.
TGTGCCAGCAGGCAAGCCGGGACAGGGGGGTATGGCTACACCTTC
CASRQAGTGGYGYTF
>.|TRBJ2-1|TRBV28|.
TGTGCCAGCAGACAGGGGGGGAACCCCAATGAGCAGTTCTTC
CASRQGGNPNEQFF
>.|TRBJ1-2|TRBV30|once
TGTGCCTGGAGTCCGGGAAATGCCTATGGCTACACCTTC
CAWSPGNAYGYTF
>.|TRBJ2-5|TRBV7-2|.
TGTGCCAGCAGCTTAGCGACTGTTAAGAAGGAGACCCAGTACTTC
CASSLATVKKETQYF